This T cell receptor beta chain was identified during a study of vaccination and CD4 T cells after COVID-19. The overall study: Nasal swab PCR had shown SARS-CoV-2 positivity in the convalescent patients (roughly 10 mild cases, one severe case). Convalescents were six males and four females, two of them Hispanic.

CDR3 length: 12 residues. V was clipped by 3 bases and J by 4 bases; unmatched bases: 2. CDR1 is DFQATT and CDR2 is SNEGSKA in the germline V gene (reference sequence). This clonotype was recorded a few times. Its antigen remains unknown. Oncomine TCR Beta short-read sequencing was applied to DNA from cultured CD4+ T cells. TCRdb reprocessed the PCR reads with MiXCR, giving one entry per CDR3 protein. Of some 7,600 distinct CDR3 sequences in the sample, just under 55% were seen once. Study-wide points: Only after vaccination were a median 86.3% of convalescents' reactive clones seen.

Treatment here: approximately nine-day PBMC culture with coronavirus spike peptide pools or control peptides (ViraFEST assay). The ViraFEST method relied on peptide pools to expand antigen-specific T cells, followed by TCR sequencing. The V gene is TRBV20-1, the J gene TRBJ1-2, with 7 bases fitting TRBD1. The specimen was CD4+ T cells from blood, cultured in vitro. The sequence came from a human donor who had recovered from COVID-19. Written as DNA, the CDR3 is TGCAGTGCTAGTAACAGGGGCTATGGCTACACCTTC. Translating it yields CSASNRGYGYTF.